Included here is one T cell receptor beta chain sequence, with context. The entry originates in a study of blood T cell repertoires in COVID-19. Here immunoSEQ multiplex PCR was the method, and the copy in TCRdb shows in-frame clones only, minus some. This table holds about 270,000 clones, approximately 86% found once. CDR1 is SGHRS and CDR2 is YFSETQ in the germline V gene. V lost 6 bases and J 1 base, leaving 13 bases between the germline ends. The CDR3 is 15 amino acids. The source material was peripheral blood. The source of this sequence is a woman younger than 30 with acute or convalescent COVID-19. The V gene is TRBV5-1, the J gene TRBJ2-2; possibly TRBD1 for D (6 bases). This chain's CDR3 is CASNNRDKNTGELFF. CDR3 bases: TGCGCCAGCAACAACCGGGACAAGAACACCGGGGAGCTGTTTTTT. Full variable domain (remainder filled in from reference TRBV5-1 and TRBJ2-2): KAGVTQTPRYLIKTRGQQVTLSCSPISGHRSVSWYQQTPGQGLQFLFEYFSETQRNKGNFPGRFSGRQFSNSRSEMNVSTLELGDSALYLCASNNRDKNTGELFFGEGSRLTVL.